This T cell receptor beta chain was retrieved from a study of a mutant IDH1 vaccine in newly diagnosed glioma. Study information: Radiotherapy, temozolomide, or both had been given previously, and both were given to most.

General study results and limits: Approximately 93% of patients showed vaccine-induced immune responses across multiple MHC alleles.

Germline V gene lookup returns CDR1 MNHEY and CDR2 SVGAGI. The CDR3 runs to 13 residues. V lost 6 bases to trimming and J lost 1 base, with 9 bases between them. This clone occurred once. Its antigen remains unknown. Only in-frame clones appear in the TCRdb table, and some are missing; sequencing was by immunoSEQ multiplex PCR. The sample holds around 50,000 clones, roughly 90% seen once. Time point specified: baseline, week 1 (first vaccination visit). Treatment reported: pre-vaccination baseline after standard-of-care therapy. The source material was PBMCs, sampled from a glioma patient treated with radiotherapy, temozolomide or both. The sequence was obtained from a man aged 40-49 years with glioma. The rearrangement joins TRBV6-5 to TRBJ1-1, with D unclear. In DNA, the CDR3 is TGTGCCAGCAGCCTAAATCCGAACACTGAAGCTTTCTTT. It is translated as CASSLNPNTEAFF.